A selection of T cell receptor beta chains follows, all from one sample in a study of beta chain features in type 1 diabetes. Repertoires were generated with immunoSEQ multiplex PCR, while TCRdb's copy carries only in-frame clones and drops some. Of roughly 340,000 clones in the sample, around 13% are singletons; the top ten hold over 0.008%. The sample taken for sequencing was naive CD4+ T cells from blood. The source of these receptors is a woman aged 18-30 years with type 1 diabetes. The CDR3 runs from the conserved cysteine through the conserved F or W. A D gene is named only where the DNA matches it firmly. Part of the rows lack a size; the others show once, few, many or a class for expanded clones.

clone size	J gene	D gene	V gene	CDR3 protein	CDR3 DNA
NA	TRBJ1-6	NA	TRBV25-1	CASSATQSSYNSPLHF	TGTGCCAGCAGTGCGACTCAAAGCTCCTATAATTCACCCCTCCACTTT
NA	TRBJ1-2	NA	TRBV10-3	CATASGDYGYTF	TGTGCCACCGCATCAGGGGACTATGGCTACACCTTC
NA	TRBJ2-5	NA	TRBV29-1	CSVEVRRGETQYF	TGCAGCGTTGAAGTCCGAAGGGGGGAGACCCAGTACTTC
few	TRBJ2-7	NA	TRBV28	CASFTEPYEQYF	TGTGCCAGCTTCACGGAGCCGTACGAGCAGTACTTC
NA	TRBJ1-5	NA	TRBV11-3	CASSLRGNQPQHF	TGTGCCAGCAGCTTAAGGGGGAATCAGCCCCAGCATTTT
few	TRBJ2-7	NA	TRBV7-9	CASSPPLASYEQYF	TGTGCCAGCAGCCCCCCCCTAGCTAGCTACGAGCAGTACTTC
NA	TRBJ1-2	NA	TRBV18	CASFRDTPFYGYTF	TGTGCCAGCTTCAGGGATACTCCCTTCTATGGCTACACCTTC
few	TRBJ1-1	NA	TRBV7-9	CASSPGGAFLNTEAFF	TGTGCCAGCAGCCCCGGTGGAGCCTTCCTGAACACTGAAGCTTTCTTT
NA	TRBJ2-5	NA	TRBV6-5	CASSPGSQTQYF	TGTGCCAGCAGCCCCGGGAGCCAGACCCAGTACTTC
NA	TRBJ2-7	TRBD2	TRBV30	CAWSPGPSGSFAYEQYF	TGTGCCTGGAGTCCGGGCCCCAGCGGGAGTTTTGCCTACGAGCAGTACTTC
NA	TRBJ1-4	TRBD1	TRBV28	CASSPGGRMKLELFF	TGTGCCAGCAGTCCAGGGGGTAGAATGAAGCTTGAACTGTTTTTT
NA	TRBJ2-1	NA	TRBV11-3	CASSLGLAHEQFF	TGTGCCAGCAGCTTAGGTCTAGCCCATGAGCAGTTCTTC
NA	TRBJ2-1	NA	TRBV6-1	CASRAGTPHNEQFF	TGTGCCAGCAGAGCCGGGACACCACACAATGAGCAGTTCTTC